This T cell receptor beta chain was obtained from a study of T cell responses to AZD1222 COVID-19 vaccine. The protocol was immunoSEQ multiplex PCR, while the TCRdb copy is restricted to in-frame clones and leaves out a portion. The data contain 100,000 to 150,000 clones, roughly nine tenths of them singletons. This CDR3 is 10 amino acids long. V lost 5 bases, J lost 3 bases, and 2 bases lay in between. Germline values: CDR1 SNHLY, CDR2 FYNNEI. Notes on this clone: As yet, its antigen is unknown.

Study-wide points: The sample set comprised mostly white British donors with more females, and clonal diversity was possibly underestimated. Repertoires were obtained only post-peak T cell response.

The chain is built from TRBV2 and TRBJ2-7; D gene ambiguous. Sequencing used peripheral blood, obtained on day 0 of AZD1222 vaccination. The clonotype originates from an adult in good health. The CDR3 region is CASSLYEQYF. Here the CDR3 DNA reads TGTGCCAGCAGTCTCTACGAGCAGTACTTC.